This T cell receptor (beta chain) was captured by sequencing in a study of T cell responses to AZD1222 COVID-19 vaccine. The wider study: Second doses that came at about 4 or about 12 weeks were put together. Findings of the study overall: Among vaccine-associated CD4 TCRs, coverage spanned spike, with dominance at 160-218 and 743-854. Clonal diversity was possibly underestimated, and white British individuals and females predominated among donors. Epitopes outside B.1.351 and B.1.1.7 mutated regions reportedly drew nearly half of spike TCRs.

Assay: immunoSEQ multiplex PCR; the TCRdb copy retains only in-frame clones and omits some. Found here are about 83,000 clones, more than 70% of them singletons; the top ten hold 8.5% to 9%. Note on this clone: No antigen is known for it.

V lost 3 bases and J lost 3, with 14 bases in between. Germline CDR1 is MDHEN and CDR2 is SYDVKM. The CDR3 length is 15 residues. This receptor was taken from an adult in good health. The rearrangement joins TRBV28 to TRBJ1-1; D may be TRBD1 (6 bases). This material consisted of peripheral blood, taken on day 0 of AZD1222 vaccination. In nucleotides, the CDR3 is TGTGCCAGCAGTTTTGGTACTAGGGGGGACACTGAAGCTTTCTTT. Protein sequence: CASSFGTRGDTEAFF.